This TCR beta chain was identified during a study of response to subunit inactivated influenza vaccine. General study findings and limits: Few new T cells, the authors suggested, are recruited by each seasonal influenza vaccination.

Concerning this clonotype: Its antigen is not identified.

This CDR3 spans 13 amino acids. Germline CDR1 is KGHSH and CDR2 is LQKENI. Between the trimmed V and J ends, which lost 1 base and 5 bases, there was a span of 7 bases. TCRdb called the RT-PCR reads again in MiXCR, with one record for every CDR3 protein. The sample contains over 800,000 distinct CDR3 sequences, 21% of which appear only once. The specimen comprised PBMCs from blood, sampled roughly 5 days after vaccination. This receptor was identified in a man aged 50-60 years who received an inactivated influenza vaccine. The chain is built from TRBV18 and TRBJ2-3; unclear D gene. The DNA of the CDR3 is TGTGCCAGCTCACCACTCTCAGGAGATACGCAGTATTTT. As protein: CASSPLSGDTQYF. Variable domain in full (rest from reference TRBV18 and TRBJ2-3): NAGVMQNPRHLVRRRGQEARLRCSPMKGHSHVYWYRQLPEEGLKFMVYLQKENIIDESGMPKERFSAEFPKEGPSILRIQQVVRGDSAAYFCASSPLSGDTQYFGPGTRLTVL.